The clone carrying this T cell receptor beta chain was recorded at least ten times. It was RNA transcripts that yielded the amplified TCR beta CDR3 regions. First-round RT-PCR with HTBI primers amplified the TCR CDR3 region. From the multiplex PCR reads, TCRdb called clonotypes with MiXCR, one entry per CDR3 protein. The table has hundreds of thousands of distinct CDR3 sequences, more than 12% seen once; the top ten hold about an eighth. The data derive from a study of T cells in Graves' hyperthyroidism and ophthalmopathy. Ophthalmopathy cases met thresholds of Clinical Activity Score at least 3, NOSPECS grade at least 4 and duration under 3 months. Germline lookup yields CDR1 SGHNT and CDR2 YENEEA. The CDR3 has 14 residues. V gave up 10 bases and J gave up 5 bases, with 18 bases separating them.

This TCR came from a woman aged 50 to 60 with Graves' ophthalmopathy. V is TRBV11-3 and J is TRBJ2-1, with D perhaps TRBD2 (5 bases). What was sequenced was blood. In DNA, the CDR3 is TGTGCCACCCAGAGGGTGGCGACGGACAATGAGCAGTTCTTC. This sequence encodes CATQRVATDNEQFF.